This TCR beta chain was captured in a study of cytomegalovirus exposure and HLA in healthy donors (dated by TCRdb to the late 2010s). In terms of the full investigation: In an earlier analysis of under 750 of the donors, around 300 Gb of sequence data and 95 million to 130 million unique TCR beta sequences from approximately 180 million T cells were reported. To predict cytomegalovirus infection status, the study combined high-throughput TCR immunosequencing, statistical association of individual TCRs with disease status, and machine learning. Donor age, sex, ethnicity and CMV serostatus were collected together with the repertoire data. Every discovery cohort repertoire had been produced on one sequencing platform. Because of strong linkage in the cohort, five DR-DQ haplotypes were treated as single units for association and clustering. A later analysis re-examined previously published TCR beta repertoires from roughly 650 donors and added high-resolution HLA genotyping to investigate patterns of TCR occurrence. A later genetic analysis used genome-wide SNP genotypes for about 65% of the roughly 700 donors, treating that subset as a discovery cohort. Both class I and class II loci were covered by HLA typing, at four-digit resolution. Besides the first cohort of hundreds of subjects, a separate validation cohort made up of 120 different subjects was used. Typing coverage varied by locus: 629-630 donors for A, B, C, DRB1 and DQB1; approximately 560 for DQA1; over 600 for DPA1; roughly 450 for DPB1. An early release covering about 600 HLA-typed donors comprised approximately 300 gigabases of sequencing data and some 79 million unique TCR sequences. The study used immunosequencing to profile the T cell repertoires of 600 to 850 subjects and linked those repertoires to cytomegalovirus serostatus. The study aimed to test whether cataloging public T cell receptors could reveal signatures of past pathogen exposure. On average, around 230,000 unique TCR beta nucleotide sequences were sequenced per donor among fewer than 500 genotyped donors of the cohort, with roughly 18% of those sequences being non-productive. To decide whether each TCR beta V gene segment behaved as functional or pseudogenic, an earlier analysis of fewer than 750 of the donors relied on high-throughput TCR beta sequencing. In the later analysis, no new phenotypic data were used to find candidate immune exposures; instead, reliance was placed on TCR beta sequences and their occurrence across donors. Of the roughly 430 genotyped donors, approximately 82% fell in the genetic ancestry cluster associated with self-reported Caucasian donors. Study-level results and caveats: According to a later analysis, TCR association rates differed among HLA loci, with DRB1 alleles showing the most associated TCRs and HLA-C alleles showing the fewest. A further reported finding was that TCR beta sequences accurately predicted the HLA-A and HLA-B alleles for most subjects in the first cohort. In vitro tests confirmed that three of the cytomegalovirus-associated TCR beta chains recognize cytomegalovirus antigens. According to a later analysis, most CMV-associated TCR beta chains appeared to be HLA-restricted, and the HLA associations seemed to be driven largely by CMV exposure. This cohort had only TCR beta chains sequenced, and the lack of alpha or paired-chain data limited which features could be detected. Immune exposure information for the cohort was limited to CMV serostatus. Most TCR sequences were observed very rarely across donors, whereas some public TCRs were present in many individuals. The authors suggested that the approach could potentially be generalized to other disease states and immunological phenotypes. Because counts were too low, about 15 rarely observed V segments, including chromosome 9 orphons, were left out of the earlier analysis of about 500 of the donors. Some IMGT-functional V segments, including TRBV6-2 and TRBV6-3, could not be distinguished by the 87-base-pair reads and were therefore excluded. According to a later genetic analysis, donors in an Asian-associated ancestry cluster had fewer N-insertions in productive TCRs than the approximately 650-donor mean. The study gave a list of some 150 TCR beta chains associated with cytomegalovirus. Linkage disequilibrium might explain the correlated functional status among segregating V segments, but an unknown experimental factor could not be ruled out. An earlier analysis of approximately 600 of the donors showed that most TCR beta V segments appeared in productive rearrangements either about 87% or about 30% of the time, which broadly matched IMGT annotations. Roughly uniform sequencing depth across donors was assumed in presence/absence analyses, although this assumption may not hold. According to a later analysis, parvovirus B19, influenza, CMV and Epstein-Barr virus appeared linked to several top co-occurrence clusters. HLA typing was unavailable for some donors at each locus, so association tests used only the typed subset. In a later genetic analysis, a missense DCLRE1C variant was associated with V-gene and J-gene trimming of TCR beta chains, and the association was replicated in an independent cohort. Specific HLA alleles were associated with over 15,000 TCR beta sequences at a false discovery rate of 0.05 in a later analysis. A cluster of highly shared sequence variants was judged likely to represent a technical artifact of the sequencing pipeline. In a later analysis, HLA-associated TCR beta chains showed more clonal expansion and lower generation probabilities than non-associated chains that were equally common. The classifier was reported to diagnose cytomegalovirus status with high specificity and sensitivity in both the original cohort and the validation cohort. When HLA alleles, especially DR and DQ, strongly co-occurred, TCR associations were difficult to assign to individual alleles.

Preparation of the library involved the immunoSEQ multiplex PCR assay. For the multiplex PCR, a mixture combining 60 forward primers for TCR Vbeta segments and 13 reverse primers for TCR Jbeta segments was used. Amplification of the CDR3 region of rearranged TCR beta genes was performed with a multiplex PCR assay on genomic DNA. On the Illumina HiSeq System, the amplified TCR beta libraries were sequenced as 87-base-pair reads. In the original analysis: Across the 670 or so repertoires, a later analysis counted 60 million to 90 million unique TCR beta chains, some 11 million of which were shared by at least two donors. Raw reads were error-corrected and collapsed into unique sequences with a nearest-neighbor algorithm that merged closely related sequences to remove PCR and sequencing errors. CDR3 sequences were aligned to IMGT reference sequences to assign V, D and J gene segments. Each retained sequence needed at least a six-nucleotide match to both a V gene segment and a J gene segment. Rearrangements were called productive when the CDR3 lacked stop codons and stayed in frame with V and J; all others were non-productive. CDR3 was defined by IMGT convention, running from the second conserved V-encoded cysteine to the conserved J-encoded phenylalanine. Sequences without an unambiguous match to a single V gene segment were excluded from the earlier analysis of approximately 560 of the donors. In an earlier analysis of about 590 of the donors, a V segment was called functional when productive rearrangements were above 56.7%, and segregating when the standard deviation between donors exceeded 5%. To diagnose cytomegalovirus status from the catalog of TCR beta chain sequences, a statistical classification framework was built. In a later analysis, V and J genes were assigned by comparing TCR nucleotide sequences against IMGT/GENE-DB human TR gene sequences. Using the TCRdist pipeline, a later analysis assigned CDR3 sequences along with most-parsimonious VDJ recombination scenarios. In a later analysis, each TCR beta chain was defined by its CDR3 amino acid sequence together with its V-gene family, and reads without a unique V-gene family were excluded. In a later analysis, some 600 highly shared, low-generation-probability nucleotide sequences were removed to address suspected cross-contamination and a sequencing artifact. In a later analysis, a clonal expansion index for each public chain was calculated from normalized within-repertoire ranks of inferred template counts. Generation probabilities in a later analysis came from a VDJ recombination model fitted to out-of-frame rearrangements, and those results were checked against IGoR. In a later analysis, hypergeometric tests were used to score TCR-TCR, TCR-HLA and TCR-CMV co-occurrence, with a repertoire-size bias correction applied to TCR pairs. False discovery rates were estimated in a later analysis by permuting HLA or CMV assignments 20 times. In a later analysis, co-occurring TCRs were grouped using DBSCAN, and TCRdist sequence similarity was added for clustering within HLA-allele-positive subsets. Repertoires with fewer than 30,000 or more than 120,000 public chains were left out of co-occurrence clustering, as were five repertoires with anomalous nucleotide sharing. TCRdb took this table from immuneACCESS and kept in-frame rearrangements with V and J called. Such tables lack part of the clones; where checked against another copy, unresolved V genes explain under half of the gap, and the rest is unexplained. That table is the source of V, J and clone size, and D and trimming were worked out from the DNA. The sample's records list over 100,000 clones. The biggest ten clones account for over 1.5% of the sample.

Germline trimming: 1 base from V, 2 bases from J; junction bases outside gene matches: 5. Inclusive of the bounding cysteine and phenylalanine, the CDR3 is 16 residues long. Only the CDR3 portion is preserved as DNA: 48 bases, with reading frame beginning at the first base. The germline V gene supplies CDR1 SGHAT and CDR2 FQNNGV. The cohort comprised more than 550 healthy bone marrow donors. Cohort members were all nominally healthy when sampled, although unrecorded immune exposures were likely present. The donor was CMV seronegative and was included in the group of approximately 350 seronegative cohort members. Each donor provided a peripheral blood sample, and peripheral blood mononuclear cells were used for TCR beta sequencing. The Qiagen DNeasy Blood Extraction Kit was used to extract genomic DNA from the blood cell samples. As concerns this clone: The specificity of this receptor is unknown.

The specimen was PBMCs. The sequence came from a man younger than 35 in good health and CMV-seronegative. Recombination joined TRBV11-2 with TRBJ2-5; 9 bases in the junction line up with TRBD1. The CDR3 protein: CASSLVGGTGQETQYF. The DNA is as follows: TGTGCCAGCAGCTTAGTAGGTGGGACAGGGCAAGAGACCCAGTACTTC.